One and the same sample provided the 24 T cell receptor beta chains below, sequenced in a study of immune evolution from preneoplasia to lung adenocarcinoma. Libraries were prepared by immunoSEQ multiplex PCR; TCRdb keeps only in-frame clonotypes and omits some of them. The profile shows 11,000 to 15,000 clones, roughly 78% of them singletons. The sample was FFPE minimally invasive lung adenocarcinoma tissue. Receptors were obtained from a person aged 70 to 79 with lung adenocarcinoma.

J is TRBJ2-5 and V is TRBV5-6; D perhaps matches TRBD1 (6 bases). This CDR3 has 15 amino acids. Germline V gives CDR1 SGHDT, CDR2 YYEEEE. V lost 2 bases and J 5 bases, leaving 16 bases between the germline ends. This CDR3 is CASSLSDSFGETQYF. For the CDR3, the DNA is TGTGCCAGCAGCTTATCGGACAGTTTCGGGGAGACCCAGTACTTC.

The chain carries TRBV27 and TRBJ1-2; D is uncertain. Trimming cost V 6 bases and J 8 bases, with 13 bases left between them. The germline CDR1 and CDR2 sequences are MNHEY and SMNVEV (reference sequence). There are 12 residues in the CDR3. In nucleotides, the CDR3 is TGTGCCAGCAGCTCCCCGGTGGGCGGCTACACCTTC. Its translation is CASSSPVGGYTF.

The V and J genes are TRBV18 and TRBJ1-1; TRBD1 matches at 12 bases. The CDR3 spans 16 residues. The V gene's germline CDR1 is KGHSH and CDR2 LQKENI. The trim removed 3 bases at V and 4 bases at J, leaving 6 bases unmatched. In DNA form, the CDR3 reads TGTGCCAGCTCACCGGGGACAGGGGGCTCGCGCACTGAAGCTTTCTTT. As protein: CASSPGTGGSRTEAFF.

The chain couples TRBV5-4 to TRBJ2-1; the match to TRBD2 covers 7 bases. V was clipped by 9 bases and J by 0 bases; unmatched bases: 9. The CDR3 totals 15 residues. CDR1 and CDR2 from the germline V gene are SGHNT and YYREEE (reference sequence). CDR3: CATQLAPNSYNEQFF. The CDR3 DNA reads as TGTGCCACCCAACTAGCGCCGAACTCCTACAATGAGCAGTTCTTC.

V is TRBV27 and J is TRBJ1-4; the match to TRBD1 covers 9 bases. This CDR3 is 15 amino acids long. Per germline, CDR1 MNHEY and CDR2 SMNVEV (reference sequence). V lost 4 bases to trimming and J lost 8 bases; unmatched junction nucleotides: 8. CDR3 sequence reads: CASSSPGQGDEKLFF. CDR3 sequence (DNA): TGTGCCAGCAGTTCTCCGGGACAGGGAGACGAAAAACTGTTTTTT.

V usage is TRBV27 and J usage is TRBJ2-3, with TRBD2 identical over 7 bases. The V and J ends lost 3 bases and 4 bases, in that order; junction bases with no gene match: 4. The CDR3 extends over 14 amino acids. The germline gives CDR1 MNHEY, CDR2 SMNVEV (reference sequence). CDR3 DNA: TGTGCCAGCAGTTTGCGGGAGCCCGCAGATACGCAGTATTTT. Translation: CASSLREPADTQYF.

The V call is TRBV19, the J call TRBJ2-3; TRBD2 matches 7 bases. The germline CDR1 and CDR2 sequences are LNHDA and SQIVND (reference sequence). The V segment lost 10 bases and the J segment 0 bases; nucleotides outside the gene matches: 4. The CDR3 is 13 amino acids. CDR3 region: CATWGGSTDTQYF. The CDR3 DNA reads TGTGCCACCTGGGGGGGTAGCACAGATACGCAGTATTTT.

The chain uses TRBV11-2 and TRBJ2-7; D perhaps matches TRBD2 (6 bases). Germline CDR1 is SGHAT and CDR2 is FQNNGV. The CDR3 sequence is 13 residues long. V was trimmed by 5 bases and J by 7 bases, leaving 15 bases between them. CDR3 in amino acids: CASSLGGAGEQYF. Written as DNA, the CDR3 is TGTGCCAGCAGCCTAGGAGGGGCGGGGGAGCAGTACTTC. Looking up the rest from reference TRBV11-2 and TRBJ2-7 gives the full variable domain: EAGVAQSPRYKIIEKRQSVAFWCNPISGHATLYWYQQILGQGPKLLIQFQNNGVVDDSQLPKDRFSAERLKGVDSTLKIQPAKLEDSAVYLCASSLGGAGEQYFGPGTRLTVT.

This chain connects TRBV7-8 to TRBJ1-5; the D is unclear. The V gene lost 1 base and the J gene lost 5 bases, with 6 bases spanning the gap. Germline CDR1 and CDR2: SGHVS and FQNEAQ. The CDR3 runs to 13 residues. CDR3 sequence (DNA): TGTGCCAGCAGCTTAGGGGTGGATCAGCCCCAGCATTTT. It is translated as CASSLGVDQPQHF. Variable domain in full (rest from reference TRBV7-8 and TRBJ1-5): GAGVSQSPRYKVAKRGQDVALRCDPISGHVSLFWYQQALGQGPEFLTYFQNEAQLDKSGLPSDRFFAERPEGSVSTLKIQRTQQEDSAVYLCASSLGVDQPQHFGDGTRLSIL.

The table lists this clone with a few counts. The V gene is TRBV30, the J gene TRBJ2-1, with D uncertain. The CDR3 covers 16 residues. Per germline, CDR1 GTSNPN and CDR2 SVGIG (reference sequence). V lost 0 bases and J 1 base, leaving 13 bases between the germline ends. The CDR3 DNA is TGTGCCTGGAGTGTATCACGACATTATTCCTACAATGAGCAGTTCTTC. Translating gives CAWSVSRHYSYNEQFF.

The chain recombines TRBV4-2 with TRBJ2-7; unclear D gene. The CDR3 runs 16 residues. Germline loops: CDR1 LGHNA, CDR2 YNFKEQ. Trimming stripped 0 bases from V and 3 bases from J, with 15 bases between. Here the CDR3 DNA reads TGTGCCAGCAGCCAAGATCTGGGAAGTCTAGGCTACGAGCAGTACTTC. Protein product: CASSQDLGSLGYEQYF.

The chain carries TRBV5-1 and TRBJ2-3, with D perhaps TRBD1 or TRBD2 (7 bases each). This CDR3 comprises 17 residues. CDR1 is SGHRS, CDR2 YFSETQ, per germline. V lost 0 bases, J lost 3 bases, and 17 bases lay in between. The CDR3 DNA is TGCGCCAGCAGCTTGGTGGGGGGGTTGACAGGGACAGATACGCAGTATTTT. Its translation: CASSLVGGLTGTDTQYF.

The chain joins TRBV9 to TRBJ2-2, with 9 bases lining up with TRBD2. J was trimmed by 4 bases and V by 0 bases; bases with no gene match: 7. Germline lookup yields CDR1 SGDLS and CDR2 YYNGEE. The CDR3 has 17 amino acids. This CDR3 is CASSVDAGGPSTGELFF. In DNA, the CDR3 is TGTGCCAGCAGCGTAGATGCGGGGGGGCCGAGCACCGGGGAGCTGTTTTTT.

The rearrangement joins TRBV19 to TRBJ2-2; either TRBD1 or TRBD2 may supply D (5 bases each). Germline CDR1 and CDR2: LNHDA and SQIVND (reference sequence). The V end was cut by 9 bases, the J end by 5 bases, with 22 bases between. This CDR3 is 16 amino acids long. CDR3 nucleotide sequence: TGTGCCAGCAAGTCCGGAGCGTGGGGGAAAACCGGGGAGCTGTTTTTT. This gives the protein CASKSGAWGKTGELFF.

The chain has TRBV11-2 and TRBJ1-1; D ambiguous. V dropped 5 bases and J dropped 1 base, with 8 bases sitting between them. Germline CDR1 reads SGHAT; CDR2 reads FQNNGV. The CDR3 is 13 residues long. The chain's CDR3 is CASSHRPNTEAFF. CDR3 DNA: TGTGCCAGCAGCCATCGACCGAACACTGAAGCTTTCTTT.

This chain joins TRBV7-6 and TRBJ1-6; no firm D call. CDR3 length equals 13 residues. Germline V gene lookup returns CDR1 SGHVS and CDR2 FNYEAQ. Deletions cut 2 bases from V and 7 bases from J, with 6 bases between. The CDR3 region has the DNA TGTGCCAGCAGCTTATCGGGGAATTCACCCCTCCACTTT. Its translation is CASSLSGNSPLHF.

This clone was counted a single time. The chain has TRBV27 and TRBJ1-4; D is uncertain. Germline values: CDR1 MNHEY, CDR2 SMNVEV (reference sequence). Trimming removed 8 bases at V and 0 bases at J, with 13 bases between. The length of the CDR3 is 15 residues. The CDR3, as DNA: TGTGCCAGCGACTCCCAAGTTGCAACTAATGAAAAACTGTTTTTT. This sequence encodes CASDSQVATNEKLFF.

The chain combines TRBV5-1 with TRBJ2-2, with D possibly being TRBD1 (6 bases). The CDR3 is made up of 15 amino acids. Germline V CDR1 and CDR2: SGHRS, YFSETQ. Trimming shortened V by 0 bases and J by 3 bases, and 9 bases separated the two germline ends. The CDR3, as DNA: TGCGCCAGCAGCTTGGACAGGGCGGACACCGGGGAGCTGTTTTTT. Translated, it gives CASSLDRADTGELFF.

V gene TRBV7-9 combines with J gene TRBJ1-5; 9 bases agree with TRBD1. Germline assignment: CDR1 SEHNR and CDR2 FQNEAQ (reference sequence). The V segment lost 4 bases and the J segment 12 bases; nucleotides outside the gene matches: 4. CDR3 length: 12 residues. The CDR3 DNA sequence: TGTGCCAGCAGCTCGGGACAGGGTGGCCAGCATTTT. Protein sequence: CASSSGQGGQHF.

The CDR3 coding sequence is TGTGCCAGCAGCCAGTACGGGGACTCTGGAAACACCATATATTTT. Translating gives CASSQYGDSGNTIYF. This sequence joins TRBV14 and TRBJ1-3; no reliable D call. The CDR3 loop spans 15 amino acids. Germline assignment: CDR1 SGHDN and CDR2 FVKESK. V was trimmed by 3 bases and J by 0 bases, leaving 9 bases between them.

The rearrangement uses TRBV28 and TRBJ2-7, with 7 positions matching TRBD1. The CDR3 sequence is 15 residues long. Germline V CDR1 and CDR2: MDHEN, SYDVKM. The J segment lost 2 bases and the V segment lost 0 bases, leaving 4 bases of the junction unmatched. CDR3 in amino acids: CASSLWDRPTYEQYF. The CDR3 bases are TGTGCCAGCAGTTTATGGGACAGGCCTACCTACGAGCAGTACTTC.

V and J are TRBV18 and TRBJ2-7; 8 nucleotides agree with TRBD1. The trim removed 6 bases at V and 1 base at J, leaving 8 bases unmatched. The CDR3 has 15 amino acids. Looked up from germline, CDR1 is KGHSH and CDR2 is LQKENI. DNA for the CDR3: TGTGCCAGCTCCCTACCAGGGGGCAGGTCCTACGAGCAGTACTTC. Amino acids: CASSLPGGRSYEQYF.

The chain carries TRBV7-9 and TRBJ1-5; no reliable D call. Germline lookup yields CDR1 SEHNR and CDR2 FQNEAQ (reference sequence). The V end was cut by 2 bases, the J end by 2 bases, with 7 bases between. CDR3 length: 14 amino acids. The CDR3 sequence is CASSLQAGNQPQHF. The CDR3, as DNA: TGTGCCAGCAGCTTACAAGCAGGCAATCAGCCCCAGCATTTT.

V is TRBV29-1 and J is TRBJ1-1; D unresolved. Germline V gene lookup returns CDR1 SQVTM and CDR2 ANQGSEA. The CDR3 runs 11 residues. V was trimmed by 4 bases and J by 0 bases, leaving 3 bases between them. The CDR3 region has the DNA TGCAGCGTTGGGGTGAACACTGAAGCTTTCTTT. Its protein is CSVGVNTEAFF.